These 20 T cell receptor beta chains share one sample of origin, sequenced in a study of blood T cells in healthy people across ages. Alongside a J-beta primer mix, a sample-barcoded 5' primer served in a second PCR lasting about 6 to 12 cycles. In TCRdb, the 5' RACE reads were re-called with MiXCR into one record per CDR3 protein. The repertoire holds roughly 930,000 distinct CDR3 sequences, around 48% seen once, with over 10% in the top ten. The sample was blood. Every receptor here comes from a man between 25 and 39 years old in good health.

This clonotype was recorded only once. This chain joins TRBV20-1 and TRBJ1-1; D may be TRBD1 (5 bases). The CDR3 extends over 13 amino acids. The germline CDR1 and CDR2 sequences are DFQATT and SNEGSKA (reference sequence). V lost 3 bases, J lost 8 bases, and 16 bases lay in between. CDR3 amino acids: CSASPGAGGEAFF. DNA for the CDR3: TGCAGTGCTAGCCCCGGGGCTGGTGGGGAAGCTTTCTTT.

This clonotype was counted only a few times. This chain links TRBV2 with TRBJ2-1; TRBD1 might be the D (5 bases). Trimming cost V 3 bases and J 5 bases, with 14 bases left between them. The germline CDR1 and CDR2 sequences are SNHLY and FYNNEI. The CDR3 length is 15 residues. The CDR3: CASSDQGLRNNEQFF. CDR3 in DNA: TGTGCCAGCAGTGATCAGGGATTAAGGAACAATGAGCAGTTCTTC.

This clonotype has at least ten counts. The chain employs TRBV5-8 and TRBJ2-3; no definite D call. The CDR3 runs 13 residues. Trimming pared 7 bases from V and 3 bases from J, leaving 12 bases between. Germline assignment: CDR1 SGHTS and CDR2 YDEGEE. The CDR3 reads CASSSTGTDTQYF. CDR3 in DNA: TGTGCCAGCTCGTCCACTGGGACAGATACGCAGTATTTT. The full variable domain, completed using reference TRBV5-8 and TRBJ2-3, is EAGVTQSPTHLIKTRGQQATLRCSPISGHTSVYWYQQALGLGLQFLLWYDEGEERNRGNFPPRFSGRQFPNYSSELNVNALELEDSALYLCASSSTGTDTQYFGPGTRLTVL.

This clonotype occurred a few times. The V gene is TRBV27, the J gene TRBJ2-1, with D unclear. The ends were cut back, 3 bases at V and 0 bases at J, with 6 bases in the middle. This CDR3 spans 14 amino acids. The germline gives CDR1 MNHEY, CDR2 SMNVEV (reference sequence). CDR3 residues: CASSLGNSYNEQFF. The CDR3 DNA reads as TGTGCCAGCAGTTTGGGTAACTCCTACAATGAGCAGTTCTTC.

This chain connects TRBV25-1 to TRBJ2-1, with unresolved D. CDR1 and CDR2 from the germline V gene are MGHDK and SYGVNS. This CDR3 has 15 residues. Trimming removed 3 bases from V and 2 bases from J, with 11 bases in between. The DNA for the CDR3 is TGTGCCAGCAGTGAGAGCGTACTACCCTACAATGAGCAGTTCTTC. As protein: CASSESVLPYNEQFF.

This clonotype appeared a single time. The genes are TRBV27 and TRBJ1-6, with 8 bases matching TRBD1. Unmatched junction bases numbered 5, after V lost 6 bases and J lost 4 bases. CDR1 MNHEY and CDR2 SMNVEV come from the germline V gene (reference sequence). The CDR3 loop spans 15 amino acids. The CDR3 DNA reads as TGTGCCAGCAGGTGGACAGGGATATATAATTCACCCCTCCACTTT. As protein: CASRWTGIYNSPLHF.

This clonotype came up a few times. V is TRBV4-3 and J is TRBJ1-2, with 10 bases that match TRBD1. The V gene's germline CDR1 is LGHNA and CDR2 YSLEER. With 0 bases clipped from V and 4 bases from J, the junction kept 2 bases outside the gene matches. The CDR3 has 15 residues. The CDR3 is CASSQETGGIYGYTF. For the CDR3, the DNA is TGCGCCAGCAGCCAAGAGACAGGGGGCATCTATGGCTACACCTTC.

The chain joins TRBV7-2 to TRBJ2-3, with D unclear. The germline V and J ends were trimmed by 5 bases and 7 bases, with 10 bases remaining between them. The CDR3 consists of 12 residues. Germline assignment: CDR1 SGHTA and CDR2 FQGNSA. The CDR3 DNA reads TGTGCCAGCAGCCAAGAGACGTATACGCAGTATTTT. Protein product: CASSQETYTQYF.

This clonotype was detected many times. V gene TRBV12-3 or TRBV12-4 combines with J gene TRBJ2-2, with 13 bases fitting TRBD2. The CDR3 length is 16 residues. V trimming: 5 bases; J trimming: 4 bases; junction bases outside the gene matches: 4. CDR3 region: CASSRTSGGGTGELFF. The CDR3 bases are TGTGCCAGCAGTCGGACTAGCGGGGGAGGCACCGGGGAGCTGTTTTTT.

This clonotype has a count of ten or more. The rearrangement links TRBV6-5 to TRBJ2-7, with D possibly TRBD2 on 6 matching bases. The CDR3 is 12 amino acids. The ends were cut back, 5 bases at V and 10 bases at J, with 15 bases in the middle. Germline CDR1 MNHEY, CDR2 SVGAGI. The CDR3 sequence: CASSQNRGTQYF. The CDR3, as DNA: TGTGCCAGCAGTCAGAACCGGGGGACTCAGTACTTC.

The chain couples TRBV18 to TRBJ2-7; no clear D. CDR1 is KGHSH and CDR2 is LQKENI in the germline V gene. Trimming pared 5 bases from V and 6 bases from J, leaving 20 bases between. The CDR3 runs to 15 residues. CDR3 loop: CASSFSGPTQAEQYF. CDR3 in DNA: TGTGCCAGCTCATTCTCCGGGCCAACCCAGGCCGAGCAGTACTTC.

This clonotype was seen a few times. The chain carries TRBV12-5 and TRBJ2-6; no firm D call. V was pared by 6 bases and J by 1 base, with 10 bases between. Germline CDR1 LGHNT, CDR2 FRNRAP. CDR3 length: 15 amino acids. CDR3 DNA: TGTGCTAGTGGCCTGGATCTGTCTGGGGCCAACGTCCTGACTTTC. It yields the protein CASGLDLSGANVLTF.

This clonotype was found a few times. V gene TRBV14 combines with J gene TRBJ2-1, with 7 bases fitting TRBD1. Germline V gives CDR1 SGHDN, CDR2 FVKESK. With 5 bases clipped from V and 2 bases from J, the junction kept 6 bases outside the gene matches. There are 15 residues in the CDR3. This CDR3 is CASSKRQGAYNEQFF. CDR3 coding DNA: TGTGCCAGCAGCAAGAGACAGGGTGCCTACAATGAGCAGTTCTTC. The full variable domain, rest sourced from reference TRBV14 and TRBJ2-1, is EAGVTQFPSHSVIEKGQTVTLRCDPISGHDNLYWYRRVMGKEIKFLLHFVKESKQDESGMPNNRFLAERTGGTYSTLKVQPAELEDSGVYFCASSKRQGAYNEQFFGPGTRLTVL.

This clonotype was recorded only once. The chain employs TRBV20-1 and TRBJ2-5, with a weak D call TRBD1 (5 bases). The CDR3 totals 16 residues. The germline CDR1 and CDR2 sequences are DFQATT and SNEGSKA (reference sequence). V was pared by 1 base and J by 5 bases, with 20 bases between. The chain's CDR3 is CSARAWIRESGETQYF. The CDR3 coding sequence is TGCAGTGCTAGAGCCTGGATCAGGGAATCGGGCGAGACCCAGTACTTC.

Concerning this clonotype itself: At one boundary the junction diverges from the germline segment, which might be a read error. The V gene is TRBV7-8, the J gene TRBJ1-2, with a possible D match to TRBD1 (6 bases). The CDR3 is 14 residues long. The germline V gene encodes CDR1 SGHVS and CDR2 FQNEAQ. The CDR3 DNA sequence: TGTGCCGGCAGCCCCACGGACAGAGAGGTTGGCTACACCTTC. This encodes CAGSPTDREVGYTF. Based on the CDR3 plus reference TRBV7-8 and TRBJ1-2, the full variable domain is GAGVSQSPRYKVAKRGQDVALRCDPISGHVSLFWYQQALGQGPEFLTYFQNEAQLDKSGLPSDRFFAERPEGSVSTLKIQRTQQEDSAVYLCAGSPTDREVGYTFGSGTRLTVV.

This sequence joins TRBV12-3 or TRBV12-4 and TRBJ1-1; no clear D gene. The ends were cut back, 3 bases at V and 1 base at J, with 12 bases in the middle. This CDR3 region has 15 residues. The CDR3 here is CASSLTVGRNTEAFF. The CDR3 bases are TGTGCCAGCAGTTTGACCGTAGGGAGGAACACTGAAGCTTTCTTT.

The genes are TRBV30 and TRBJ2-7; 9 nucleotides match TRBD1. This CDR3 is 11 amino acids long. The germline V gene encodes CDR1 GTSNPN and CDR2 SVGIG (reference sequence). J was trimmed by 4 bases and V by 7 bases; bases with no gene match: 2. CDR3 loop: CALGQGYEQYF. As DNA, the CDR3 is TGTGCCTTGGGACAGGGTTACGAGCAGTACTTC.

J is TRBJ1-1 and V is TRBV3-1; the D is unclear. The length of the CDR3 is 11 residues. CDR1 LGHDT and CDR2 YNNKEL come from the germline V gene (reference sequence). V lost 4 bases to trimming and J lost 8 bases, with 8 bases between them. CDR3 sequence (DNA): TGTGCCAGCAGCCTCCAGTCCGAAGCTTTCTTT. Translation: CASSLQSEAFF.

The chain combines TRBV7-8 with TRBJ2-7; either TRBD1 or TRBD2 may fit D (6 bases each). V lost 2 bases and J lost 2, with 19 bases in between. Germline CDR1 is SGHVS and CDR2 is FQNEAQ. This CDR3 has 17 residues. CDR3 loop: CASSLHSATGAPYEQYF. DNA of the CDR3: TGTGCCAGCAGCTTACACAGTGCGACGGGGGCTCCCTACGAGCAGTACTTC.

V usage is TRBV3-1 and J usage is TRBJ2-1; the D call may be TRBD1 or TRBD2 (5 bases each). The CDR3 contains 13 residues. V shed 8 bases and J shed 13 bases, with 21 bases lying between them. Germline V gene lookup returns CDR1 LGHDT and CDR2 YNNKEL (reference sequence). The CDR3 bases are TGTGCCAGCGCCGGGGCGGGTTCCGAGACCCAGTTCTTC. Its translation is CASAGAGSETQFF.